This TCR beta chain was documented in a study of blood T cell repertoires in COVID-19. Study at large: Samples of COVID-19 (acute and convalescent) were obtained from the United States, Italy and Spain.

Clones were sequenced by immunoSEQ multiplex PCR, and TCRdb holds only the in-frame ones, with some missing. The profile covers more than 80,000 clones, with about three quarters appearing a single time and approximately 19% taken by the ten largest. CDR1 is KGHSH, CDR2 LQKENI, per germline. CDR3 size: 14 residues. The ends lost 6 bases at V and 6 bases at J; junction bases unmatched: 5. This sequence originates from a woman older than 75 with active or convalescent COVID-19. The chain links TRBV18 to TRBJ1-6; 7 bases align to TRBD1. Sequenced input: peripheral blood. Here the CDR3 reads CASSLGTVNSPLHF. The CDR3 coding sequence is TGTGCCAGCTCGCTCGGGACAGTTAATTCACCCCTCCACTTT. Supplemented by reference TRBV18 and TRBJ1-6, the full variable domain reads NAGVMQNPRHLVRRRGQEARLRCSPMKGHSHVYWYRQLPEEGLKFMVYLQKENIIDESGMPKERFSAEFPKEGPSILRIQQVVRGDSAAYFCASSLGTVNSPLHFGNGTRLTVT.